This TCR beta chain was profiled in a study of CD8 T cells in ankylosing spondylitis. This CDR3 has 13 amino acids. Germline loops: CDR1 SGHTA, CDR2 FQGNSA. V gave up 5 bases and J gave up 5 bases, with 12 bases separating them. TCRdb re-analysed the 5' RACE reads in MiXCR, keeping a single row per CDR3 protein. Among fewer than 400,000 distinct CDR3 sequences listed, 14% to 15% were seen once. This TCR derives from a male donor with ankylosing spondylitis or in good health (not recorded which). The chain links TRBV7-2 to TRBJ2-5; D is ambiguous. Sequenced sample: blood, either unsorted or a sorted T cell fraction (not recorded which). In DNA form, the CDR3 reads TGTGCCAGCAGCCGAATTGGAAGGGAGACCCAGTACTTC. Its translation: CASSRIGRETQYF. Combining the CDR3 with reference TRBV7-2 and TRBJ2-5 gives the whole variable domain GAGVSQSPSNKVTEKGKDVELRCDPISGHTALYWYRQSLGQGLEFLIYFQGNSAPDKSGLPSDRFSAERTGGSVSTLTIQRTQQEDSAVYLCASSRIGRETQYFGPGTRLLVL.